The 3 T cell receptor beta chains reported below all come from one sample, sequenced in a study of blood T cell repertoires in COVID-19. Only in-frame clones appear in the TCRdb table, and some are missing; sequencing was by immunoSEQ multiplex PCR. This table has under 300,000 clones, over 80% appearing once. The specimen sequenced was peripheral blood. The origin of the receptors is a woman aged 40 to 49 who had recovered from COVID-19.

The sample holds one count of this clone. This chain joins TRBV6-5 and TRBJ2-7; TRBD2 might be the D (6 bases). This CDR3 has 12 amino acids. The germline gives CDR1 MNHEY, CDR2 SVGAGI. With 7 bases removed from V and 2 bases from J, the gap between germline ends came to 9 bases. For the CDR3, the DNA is TGTGCCAGCACGGGGGTCGCCTACGAGCAGTACTTC. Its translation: CASTGVAYEQYF.

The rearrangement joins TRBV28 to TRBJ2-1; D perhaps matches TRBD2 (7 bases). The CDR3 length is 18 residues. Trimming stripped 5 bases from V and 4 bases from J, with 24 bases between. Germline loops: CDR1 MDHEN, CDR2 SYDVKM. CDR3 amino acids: CASSPNKSGGGRYNEQFF. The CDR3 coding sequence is TGTGCCAGCAGTCCCAATAAATCTGGGGGGGGGCGGTACAATGAGCAGTTCTTC.

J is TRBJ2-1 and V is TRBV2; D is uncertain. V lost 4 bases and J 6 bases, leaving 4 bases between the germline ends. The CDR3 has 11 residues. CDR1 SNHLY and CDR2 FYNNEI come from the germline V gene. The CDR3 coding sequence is TGTGCCAGCAGTGCCCTCAATGAGCAGTTCTTC. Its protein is CASSALNEQFF.